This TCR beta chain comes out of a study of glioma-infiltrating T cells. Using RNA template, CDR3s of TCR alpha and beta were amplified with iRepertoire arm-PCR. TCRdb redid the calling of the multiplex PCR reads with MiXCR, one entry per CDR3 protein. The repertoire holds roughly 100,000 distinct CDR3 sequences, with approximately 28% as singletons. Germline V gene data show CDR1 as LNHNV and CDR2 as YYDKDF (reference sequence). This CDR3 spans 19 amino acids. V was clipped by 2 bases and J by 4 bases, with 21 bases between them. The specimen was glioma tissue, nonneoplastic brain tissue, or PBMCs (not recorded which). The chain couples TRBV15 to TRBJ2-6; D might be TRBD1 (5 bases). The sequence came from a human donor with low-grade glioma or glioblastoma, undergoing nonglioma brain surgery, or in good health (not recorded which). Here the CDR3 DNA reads TGTGCCACCAGCAGAACCCCTAAAGTGGGGCATAGCGGGGCCAACGTCCTGACTTTC. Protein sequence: CATSRTPKVGHSGANVLTF.